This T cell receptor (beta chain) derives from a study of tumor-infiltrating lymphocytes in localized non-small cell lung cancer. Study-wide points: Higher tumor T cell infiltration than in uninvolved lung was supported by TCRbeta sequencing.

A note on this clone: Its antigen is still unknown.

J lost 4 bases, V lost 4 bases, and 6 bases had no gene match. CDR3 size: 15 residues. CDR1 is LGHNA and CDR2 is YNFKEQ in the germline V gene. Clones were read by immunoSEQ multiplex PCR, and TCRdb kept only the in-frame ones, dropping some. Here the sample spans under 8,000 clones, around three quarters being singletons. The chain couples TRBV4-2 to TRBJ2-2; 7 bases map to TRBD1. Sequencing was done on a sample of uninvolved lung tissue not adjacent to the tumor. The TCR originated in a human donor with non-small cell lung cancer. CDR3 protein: CASSPLTGSTGELFF. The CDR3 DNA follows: TGTGCCAGCAGCCCCCTGACAGGGAGCACCGGGGAGCTGTTTTTT.